This TCR beta chain comes out of a study of blood T cell repertoires in COVID-19. Libraries were prepared by immunoSEQ multiplex PCR; TCRdb keeps only in-frame clonotypes and omits some of them. The table lists 75,000 or so clones, roughly 88% of them singletons. CDR1 and CDR2 from the germline V gene are LNHDA and SQIVND (reference sequence). V lost 5 bases and J lost 0, with 14 bases in between. The CDR3 is 15 amino acids. The sequencing input was peripheral blood. This receptor was identified in a man between 65 and 80 years old with acute or convalescent COVID-19. V gene TRBV19 combines with J gene TRBJ2-7; D might be TRBD1 (6 bases). The CDR3 bases are TGTGCCAGTAGTGGACAGTCCCTGGGCTCCTACGAGCAGTACTTC. This gives the protein CASSGQSLGSYEQYF.